This T cell receptor (beta chain) was sequenced for a study of CD8+ T cells in alopecia areata. Study details: Treated patients swallowed 5 to 10 mg of oral tofacitinib twice daily.

The length of the CDR3 is 16 residues. The germline V gene encodes CDR1 SGHKS and CDR2 YYEKEE (reference sequence). V was pared by 4 bases and J by 7 bases, with 21 bases between. Treatment: oral pan-JAK inhibitor, 5-10 mg twice daily. Sorting from PBMCs produced CD4+ and CD8+ T cells. Once RNA had been extracted, it was reverse transcribed into cDNA to act as the sequencing template. Data came from immunoSEQ multiplex PCR; TCRdb stores just in-frame clones and leaves some out. The sample records roughly 200,000 clones, 43% being singletons. Sequenced material: CD4+ T cells sorted from blood, taken around week 37, from a patient treated with tofacitinib. This chain joins TRBV5-5 and TRBJ2-1, with a tentative D call TRBD2 (6 bases). This clonotype was sampled from a human donor with alopecia areata. The CDR3 reads CASSPSSPWRGNEQFF. In DNA, the CDR3 is TGTGCCAGCAGCCCTTCAAGTCCCTGGCGGGGTAATGAGCAGTTCTTC.